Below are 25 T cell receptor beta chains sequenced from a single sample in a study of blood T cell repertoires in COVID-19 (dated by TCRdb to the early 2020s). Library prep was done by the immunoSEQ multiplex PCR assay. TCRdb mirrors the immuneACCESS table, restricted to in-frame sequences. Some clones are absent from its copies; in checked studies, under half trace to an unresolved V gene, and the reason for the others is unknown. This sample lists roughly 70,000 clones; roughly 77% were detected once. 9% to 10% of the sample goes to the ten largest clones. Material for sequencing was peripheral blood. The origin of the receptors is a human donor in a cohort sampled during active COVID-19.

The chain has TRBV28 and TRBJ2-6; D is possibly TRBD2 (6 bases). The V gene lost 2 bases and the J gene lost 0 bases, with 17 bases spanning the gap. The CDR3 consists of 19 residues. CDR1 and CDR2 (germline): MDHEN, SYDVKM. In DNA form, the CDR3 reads TGTGCCAGCAGTTTAGTGGGCCGGGTGGGGGGCTCTGGGGCCAACGTCCTGACTTTC. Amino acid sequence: CASSLVGRVGGSGANVLTF.

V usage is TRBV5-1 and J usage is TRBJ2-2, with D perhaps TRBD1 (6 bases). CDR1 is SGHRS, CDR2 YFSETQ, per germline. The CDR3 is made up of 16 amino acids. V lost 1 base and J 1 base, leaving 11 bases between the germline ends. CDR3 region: CASSLLNRVNTGELFF. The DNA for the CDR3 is TGCGCCAGCAGCTTGCTCAACAGGGTGAACACCGGGGAGCTGTTTTTT.

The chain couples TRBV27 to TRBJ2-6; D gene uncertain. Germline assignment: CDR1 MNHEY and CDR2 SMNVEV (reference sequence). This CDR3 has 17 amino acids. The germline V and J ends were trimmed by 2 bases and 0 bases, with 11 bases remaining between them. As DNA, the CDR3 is TGTGCCAGCAGTTTAGCGGTCAGATCCTCTGGGGCCAACGTCCTGACTTTC. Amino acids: CASSLAVRSSGANVLTF.

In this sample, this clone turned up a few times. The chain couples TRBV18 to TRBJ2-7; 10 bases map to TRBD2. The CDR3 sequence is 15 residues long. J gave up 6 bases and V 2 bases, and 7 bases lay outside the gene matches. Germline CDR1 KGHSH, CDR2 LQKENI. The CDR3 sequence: CASSPVTSGNREQYF. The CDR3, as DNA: TGTGCCAGCTCACCAGTAACTAGCGGGAACCGCGAGCAGTACTTC.

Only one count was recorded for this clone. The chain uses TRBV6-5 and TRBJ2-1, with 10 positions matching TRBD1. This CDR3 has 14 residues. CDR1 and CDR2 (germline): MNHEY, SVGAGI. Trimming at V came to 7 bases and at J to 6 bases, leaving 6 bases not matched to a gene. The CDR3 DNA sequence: TGTGCCAGCAACGACAGGGGGCAGGCCAATGAGCAGTTCTTC. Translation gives CASNDRGQANEQFF.

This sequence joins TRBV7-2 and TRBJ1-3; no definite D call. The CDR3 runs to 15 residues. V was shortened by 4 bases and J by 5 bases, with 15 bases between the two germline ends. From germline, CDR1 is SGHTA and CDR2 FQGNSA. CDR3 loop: CASSSFSGSRNTIYF. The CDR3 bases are TGTGCCAGCAGCTCTTTCAGTGGTTCGAGAAACACCATATATTTT. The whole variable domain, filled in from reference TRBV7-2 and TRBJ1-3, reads GAGVSQSPSNKVTEKGKDVELRCDPISGHTALYWYRQSLGQGLEFLIYFQGNSAPDKSGLPSDRFSAERTGGSVSTLTIQRTQQEDSAVYLCASSSFSGSRNTIYFGEGSWLTVV.

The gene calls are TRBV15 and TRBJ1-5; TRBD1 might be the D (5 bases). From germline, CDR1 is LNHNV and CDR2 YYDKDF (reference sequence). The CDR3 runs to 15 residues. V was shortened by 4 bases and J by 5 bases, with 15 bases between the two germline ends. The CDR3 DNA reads TGTGCCACCAGCACGGACCCTCAGGGCGATCAGCCCCAGCATTTT. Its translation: CATSTDPQGDQPQHF. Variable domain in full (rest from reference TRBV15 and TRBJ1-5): DAMVIQNPRYQVTQFGKPVTLSCSQTLNHNVMYWYQQKSSQAPKLLFHYYDKDFNNEADTPDNFQSRRPNTSFCFLDIRSPGLGDTAMYLCATSTDPQGDQPQHFGDGTRLSIL.

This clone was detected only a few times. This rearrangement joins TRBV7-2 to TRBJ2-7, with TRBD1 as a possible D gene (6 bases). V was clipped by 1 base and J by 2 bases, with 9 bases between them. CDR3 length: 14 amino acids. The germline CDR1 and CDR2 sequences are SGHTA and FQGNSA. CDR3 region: CASSLVEGAYEQYF. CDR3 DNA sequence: TGTGCCAGCAGCTTAGTCGAGGGGGCCTACGAGCAGTACTTC. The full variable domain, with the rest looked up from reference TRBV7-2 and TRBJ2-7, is GAGVSQSPSNKVTEKGKDVELRCDPISGHTALYWYRQSLGQGLEFLIYFQGNSAPDKSGLPSDRFSAERTGGSVSTLTIQRTQQEDSAVYLCASSLVEGAYEQYFGPGTRLTVT.

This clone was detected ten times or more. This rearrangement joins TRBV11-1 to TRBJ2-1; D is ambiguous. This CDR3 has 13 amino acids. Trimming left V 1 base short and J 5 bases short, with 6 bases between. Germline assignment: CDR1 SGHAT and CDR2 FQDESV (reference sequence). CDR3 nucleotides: TGTGCCAGCAGCTTAGGTCTTGACAATGAGCAGTTCTTC. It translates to CASSLGLDNEQFF.

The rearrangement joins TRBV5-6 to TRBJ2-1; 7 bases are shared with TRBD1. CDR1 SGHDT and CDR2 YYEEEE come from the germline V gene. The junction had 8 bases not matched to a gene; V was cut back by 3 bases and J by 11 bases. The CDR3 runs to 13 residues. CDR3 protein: CASSSDGTDKQFF. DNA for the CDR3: TGTGCCAGCAGCTCTGACGGGACAGACAAGCAGTTCTTC. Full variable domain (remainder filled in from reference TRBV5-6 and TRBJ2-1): DAGVTQSPTHLIKTRGQQVTLRCSPKSGHDTVSWYQQALGQGPQFIFQYYEEEERQRGNFPDRFSGHQFPNYSSELNVNALLLGDSALYLCASSSDGTDKQFFGPGTRLTVL.

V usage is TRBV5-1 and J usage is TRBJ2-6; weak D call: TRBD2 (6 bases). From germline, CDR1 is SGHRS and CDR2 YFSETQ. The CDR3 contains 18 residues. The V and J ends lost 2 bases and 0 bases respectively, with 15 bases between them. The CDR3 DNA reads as TGCGCCAGCAGCTTCGGACGGCGGGGAAGCTCTGGGGCCAACGTCCTGACTTTC. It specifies CASSFGRRGSSGANVLTF.

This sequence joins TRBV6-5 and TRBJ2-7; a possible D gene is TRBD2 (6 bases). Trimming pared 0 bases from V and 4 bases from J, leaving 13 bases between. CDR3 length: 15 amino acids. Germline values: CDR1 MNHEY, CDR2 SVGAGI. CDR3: CASSYSDGSWYEQYF. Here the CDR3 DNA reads TGTGCCAGCAGTTACTCGGACGGGAGTTGGTACGAGCAGTACTTC.

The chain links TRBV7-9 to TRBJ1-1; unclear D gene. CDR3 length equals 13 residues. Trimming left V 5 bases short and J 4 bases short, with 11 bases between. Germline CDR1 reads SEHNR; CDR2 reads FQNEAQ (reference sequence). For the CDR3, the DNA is TGTGCCAGCAGCCCCTGGGAGGTCACTGAAGCTTTCTTT. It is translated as CASSPWEVTEAFF. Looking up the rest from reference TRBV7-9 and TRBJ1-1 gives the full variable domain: DTGVSQNPRHKITKRGQNVTFRCDPISEHNRLYWYRQTLGQGPEFLTYFQNEAQLEKSRLLSDRFSAERPKGSFSTLEIQRTEQGDSAMYLCASSPWEVTEAFFGQGTRLTVV.

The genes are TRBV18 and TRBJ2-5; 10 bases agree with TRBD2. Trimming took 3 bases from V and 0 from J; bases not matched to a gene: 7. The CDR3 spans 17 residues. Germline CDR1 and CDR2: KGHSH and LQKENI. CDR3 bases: TGTGCCAGCTCACCCCAACGGACTAGCGGTAACCAAGAGACCCAGTACTTC. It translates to CASSPQRTSGNQETQYF.

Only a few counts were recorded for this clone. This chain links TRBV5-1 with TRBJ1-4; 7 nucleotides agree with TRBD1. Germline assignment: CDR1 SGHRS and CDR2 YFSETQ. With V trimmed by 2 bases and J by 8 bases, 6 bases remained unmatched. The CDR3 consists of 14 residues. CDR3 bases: TGCGCCAGCAGCTTCCGGGACAGTGGCGAAAAACTGTTTTTT. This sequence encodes CASSFRDSGEKLFF. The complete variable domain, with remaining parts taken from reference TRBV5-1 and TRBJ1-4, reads KAGVTQTPRYLIKTRGQQVTLSCSPISGHRSVSWYQQTPGQGLQFLFEYFSETQRNKGNFPGRFSGRQFSNSRSEMNVSTLELGDSALYLCASSFRDSGEKLFFGSGTQLSVL.

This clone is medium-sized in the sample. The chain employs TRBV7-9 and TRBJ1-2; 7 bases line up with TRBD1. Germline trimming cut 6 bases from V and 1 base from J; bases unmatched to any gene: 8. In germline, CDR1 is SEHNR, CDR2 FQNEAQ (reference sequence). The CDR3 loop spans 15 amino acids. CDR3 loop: CASRKTGQRNYGYTF. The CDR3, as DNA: TGTGCCAGCAGGAAAACGGGACAGCGTAACTATGGCTACACCTTC. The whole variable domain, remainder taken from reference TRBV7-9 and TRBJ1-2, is DTGVSQNPRHKITKRGQNVTFRCDPISEHNRLYWYRQTLGQGPEFLTYFQNEAQLEKSRLLSDRFSAERPKGSFSTLEIQRTEQGDSAMYLCASRKTGQRNYGYTFGSGTRLTVV.

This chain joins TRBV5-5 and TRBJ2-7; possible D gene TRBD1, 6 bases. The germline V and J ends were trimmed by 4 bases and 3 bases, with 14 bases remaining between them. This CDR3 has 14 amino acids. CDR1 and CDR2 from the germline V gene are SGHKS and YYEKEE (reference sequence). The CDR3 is CASSLTGKNYEQYF. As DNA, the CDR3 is TGTGCCAGCAGCCTCACAGGGAAAAACTACGAGCAGTACTTC.

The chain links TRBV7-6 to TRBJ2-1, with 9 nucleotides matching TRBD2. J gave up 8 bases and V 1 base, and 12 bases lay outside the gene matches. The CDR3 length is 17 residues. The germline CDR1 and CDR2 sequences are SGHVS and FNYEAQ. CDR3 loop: CASSLGAWREGDDEQFF. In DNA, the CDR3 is TGTGCCAGCAGCTTAGGGGCGTGGCGGGAGGGCGATGATGAGCAGTTCTTC.

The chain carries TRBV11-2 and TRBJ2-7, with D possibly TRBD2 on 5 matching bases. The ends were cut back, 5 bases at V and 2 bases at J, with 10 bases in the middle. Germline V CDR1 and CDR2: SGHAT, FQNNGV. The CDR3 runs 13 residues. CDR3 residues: CASSRGIAYEQYF. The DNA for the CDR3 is TGTGCCAGCAGCCGAGGGATCGCCTACGAGCAGTACTTC.

The CDR3 loop reads CASSLRESGANVLTF. The CDR3, as DNA: TGTGCCAGCAGCTTAAGGGAGTCTGGGGCCAACGTCCTGACTTTC. This sequence joins TRBV7-2 and TRBJ2-6; perhaps TRBD2 as D (5 bases). The germline V gene has CDR1 SGHTA and CDR2 FQGNSA. The V and J ends lost 2 bases and 1 base respectively, with 6 bases between them. CDR3 size: 15 residues.

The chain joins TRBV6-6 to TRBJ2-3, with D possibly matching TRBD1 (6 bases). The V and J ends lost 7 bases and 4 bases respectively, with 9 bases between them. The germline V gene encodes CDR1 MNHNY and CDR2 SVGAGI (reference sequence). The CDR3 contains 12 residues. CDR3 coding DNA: TGTGCCAGCACCAGACAGGCAGATACGCAGTATTTT. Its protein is CASTRQADTQYF.

DNA for the CDR3: TGTGCCAGCAGTTTTTCCTACGTTGGTGAGCAGTTCTTC. It is translated as CASSFSYVGEQFF. The rearrangement uses TRBV12-3 or TRBV12-4 and TRBJ2-1; unclear D gene. V shed 3 bases and J shed 9 bases, with 12 bases lying between them. This CDR3 is 13 amino acids long.

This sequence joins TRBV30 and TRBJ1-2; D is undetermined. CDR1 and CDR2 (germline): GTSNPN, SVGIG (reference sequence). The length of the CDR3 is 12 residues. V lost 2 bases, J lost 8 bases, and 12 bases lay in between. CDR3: CAWSLAGSGYTF. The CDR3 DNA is TGTGCCTGGAGTTTGGCGGGGTCCGGCTACACCTTC.

This CDR3 reads CASSHGLDEQFF. Here the CDR3 DNA reads TGTGCCAGCAGCCACGGACTTGATGAGCAGTTCTTC. V and J are TRBV7-8 and TRBJ2-1; D possibly corresponds to TRBD2 (5 bases). V was pared by 5 bases and J by 8 bases, with 10 bases between. CDR3 length: 12 residues. CDR1 and CDR2 (germline): SGHVS, FQNEAQ.

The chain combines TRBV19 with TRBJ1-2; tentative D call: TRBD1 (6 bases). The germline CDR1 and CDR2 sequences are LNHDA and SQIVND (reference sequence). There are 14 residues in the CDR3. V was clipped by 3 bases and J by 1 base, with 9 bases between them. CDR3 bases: TGTGCCAGTAGTATTCACAGGGATAACTATGGCTACACCTTC. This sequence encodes CASSIHRDNYGYTF.